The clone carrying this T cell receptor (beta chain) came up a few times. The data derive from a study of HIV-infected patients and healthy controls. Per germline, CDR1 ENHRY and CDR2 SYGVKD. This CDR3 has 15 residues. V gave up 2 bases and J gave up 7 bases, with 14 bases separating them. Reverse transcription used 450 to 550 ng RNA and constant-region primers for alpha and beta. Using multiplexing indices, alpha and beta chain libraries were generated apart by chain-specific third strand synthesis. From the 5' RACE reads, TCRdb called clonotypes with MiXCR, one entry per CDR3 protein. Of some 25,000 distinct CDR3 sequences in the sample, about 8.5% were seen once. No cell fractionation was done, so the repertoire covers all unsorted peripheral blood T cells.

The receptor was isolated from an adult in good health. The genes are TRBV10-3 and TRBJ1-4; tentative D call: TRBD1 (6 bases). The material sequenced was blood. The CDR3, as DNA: TGTGCCATCAGTGAGCGGTCCCGGACAGCTGAAAAACTGTTTTTT. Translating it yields CAISERSRTAEKLFF.